Described below is a single T cell receptor beta chain sequence and its context. What it recognizes is unknown. This specimen belongs to a study of cytomegalovirus exposure and HLA in healthy donors. Primers: 60 Vbeta forward and 13 Jbeta reverse. As handled by the study authors: Approximately 12 million of about 88 million unique TCR beta chains were shared, per a later count. Profiling relied on immunoSEQ multiplex PCR, and the TCRdb table lists in-frame clones only, not all of them. V and J calls and clone size come straight from that table; D and trimming were deduced from the DNA. The sample table includes 55,000 or so clones. General study findings and limits: Roughly even sequencing depth across donors was the assumption behind the presence/absence analyses. TCR beta V segments were, for the most part, productive about 87% or about 30% of the time in an earlier analysis.

The TCR was taken from a woman aged 45-59 years in good health and CMV-seropositive. Sequenced input: PBMCs.

The CDR3 sequence is CASSPSGLAEYNEQFF. CDR3 nucleotide sequence: TGTGCCAGCAGTCCTAGCGGACTAGCGGAGTACAATGAGCAGTTCTTC. The chain employs TRBV28 and TRBJ2-1; 10 positions agree with TRBD2. The length of the CDR3 is 16 residues. J lost 4 bases, V lost 5 bases, and 8 bases had no gene match. Germline CDR1 reads MDHEN; CDR2 reads SYDVKM. Together with reference TRBV28 and TRBJ2-1, the CDR3 gives the full variable domain: DVKVTQSSRYLVKRTGEKVFLECVQDMDHENMFWYRQDPGLGLRLIYFSYDVKMKEKGDIPEGYSVSREKKERFSLILESASTNQTSMYLCASSPSGLAEYNEQFFGPGTRLTVL.